This T cell receptor (beta chain) was documented in a study of beta chain features in type 1 diabetes. Study-wide findings and caveats: The study found moderately but significantly shorter TCRB CDR3s in all four CD4+ subsets of Type 1 diabetes patients.

About this clone: The antigen remains undetermined.

Expressed TCRB transcripts were sequenced, since all the RNA that had been isolated was reverse transcribed. Profiling relied on immunoSEQ multiplex PCR, and the TCRdb table lists in-frame clones only, not all of them. The sample lists 300,000 to 450,000 clones, around 12% occurring once. Germline CDR1 and CDR2: LGHNA and YNFKEQ. V was trimmed by 2 bases and J by 3 bases, leaving 17 bases between them. The CDR3 is made up of 16 amino acids. Sequenced material: naive CD4+ T cells from blood. This TCR derives from a woman aged 18-35 years with type 1 diabetes. The chain combines TRBV4-2 with TRBJ2-7; D is possibly TRBD1 (6 bases). The CDR3 loop is CASSQFLGRGDYEQYF. CDR3 sequence (DNA): TGTGCCAGCAGCCAATTTTTGGGCAGGGGTGACTACGAGCAGTACTTC.